This paragraph reports one T cell receptor beta chain. Its binding antigen is unknown. Qualities for individual bases were not recorded, and no much larger clone is one base off. The cohort comprised fewer than 700 healthy bone marrow donors. All cohort members were sampled while nominally healthy, although unrecorded immune exposures were likely present. The donor was CMV seropositive and belonged to the group of 250 to 350 seropositive cohort members. Every donor gave a peripheral blood sample, and the peripheral blood mononuclear cells from that sample were used for TCR beta sequencing. The Qiagen DNeasy Blood Extraction Kit was used to extract genomic DNA from the blood cell samples. From its cysteine to its phenylalanine, the CDR3 spans 14 amino acids. Just the 42-base CDR3 DNA is kept, in frame starting at base 1. The trim is 0 bases for V and 4 bases for J, with a gap of 10 bases between the germline ends. The germline V gene encodes CDR1 SGHRS and CDR2 YFSETQ.

Libraries were prepared through the immunoSEQ multiplex PCR assay. A mixture of 60 forward primers for TCR Vbeta segments and 13 reverse primers for TCR Jbeta segments was used in the multiplex PCR. A multiplex PCR assay on genomic DNA amplified the CDR3 region of rearranged TCR beta genes. The Illumina HiSeq System was used to sequence the amplified TCR beta libraries as 87-base-pair reads. Concerning the study's data processing: A later analysis counted approximately 84 million unique TCR beta chains across the 690 or so repertoires, and 9.5 million to 11 million of these chains were shared by at least two donors. Raw reads were error-corrected and collapsed into unique sequences by a nearest-neighbor algorithm in which closely related sequences were merged to remove PCR and sequencing errors. V, D and J gene segments were assigned by aligning CDR3 sequences to IMGT reference sequences. For a sequence to be retained, a match of at least six nucleotides was required to both a V gene segment and a J gene segment. Rearrangements were classified as productive when the CDR3 lacked stop codons and remained in frame with V and J, and all other rearrangements were classified as non-productive. Following IMGT convention, CDR3 was defined as the stretch from the second conserved V-encoded cysteine up to the conserved J-encoded phenylalanine. Sequences without an unambiguous match to a single V gene segment were excluded from the earlier analysis of a few hundred of the donors. An earlier analysis of a few hundred of the donors classified V segments as functional when productive rearrangements were above 56.7% and as segregating when the standard deviation between donors was above 5%. To diagnose cytomegalovirus status from the catalog of TCR beta chain sequences, a statistical classification framework was built. In a later analysis, V and J genes were assigned by comparing TCR nucleotide sequences against IMGT/GENE-DB human TR gene sequences. Using the TCRdist pipeline, a later analysis assigned CDR3 sequences along with most-parsimonious VDJ recombination scenarios. In a later analysis, each TCR beta chain was defined by its CDR3 amino acid sequence together with its V-gene family, and reads lacking a unique V-gene family were excluded. As a way to deal with suspected cross-contamination and a sequencing artifact, a later analysis dropped 592 nucleotide sequences that were highly shared and had low generation probability. A later analysis calculated a clonal expansion index for each public chain from normalized within-repertoire ranks of inferred template counts. A later analysis computed generation probabilities with a VDJ recombination model fitted to out-of-frame rearrangements, and checked the results against IGoR. In a later analysis, hypergeometric tests were used to score TCR-TCR, TCR-HLA and TCR-CMV co-occurrence, with a repertoire-size bias correction applied to TCR pairs. To estimate false discovery rates, a later analysis permuted the HLA or CMV assignments 20 times. A later analysis grouped co-occurring TCRs with DBSCAN, adding TCRdist sequence similarity when clustering within HLA-allele-positive subsets. For co-occurrence clustering, repertoires with fewer than 30,000 or more than 120,000 public chains were excluded, along with several repertoires with anomalous nucleotide sharing. In its TCRdb copy, this immuneACCESS table keeps in-frame sequences only and misses some clones. Where compared with another copy, unresolved V genes explain less than half of these, and the others have no known cause. That table furnishes V, J and clone size, whereas the DNA furnished D and trimming. For this sample there are over 150,000 clones; 82% appear just once. Roughly 10% of the sample comes from the top ten.

The data were taken from a study of cytomegalovirus exposure and HLA in healthy donors (dated by TCRdb to 2015 to 2018). In the study overall: In an earlier analysis of approximately 500 of the donors, around 290 Gb of sequence data and some 120 million unique TCR beta sequences from about 180 million T cells were reported. An early release that covered more than 550 HLA-typed donors contained 250 to 350 gigabases of sequencing data and 70 million to 100 million unique TCR sequences. Of the 350 to 450 genotyped donors, 81% were placed in the genetic ancestry cluster associated with self-reported Caucasian donors. The study was designed to test whether signatures of past pathogen exposure could be identified by cataloging public T cell receptors. The study profiled the T cell repertoires of 550 to 700 subjects by immunosequencing and related them to cytomegalovirus serostatus. In addition to the first cohort of 666 subjects, a separate validation cohort of 120 different subjects was used. The study combined high-throughput TCR immunosequencing, statistical association of individual TCRs with disease status, and machine learning to predict cytomegalovirus infection status. In a later analysis, previously published TCR beta repertoires from hundreds of donors were re-analyzed and high-resolution HLA genotyping was added so that TCR occurrence patterns could be studied. Rather than using new phenotypic data, the later analysis identified candidate immune exposures from TCR beta sequences and from how often those sequences occurred across donors. To decide whether each TCR beta V gene segment behaved as functional or pseudogenic, an earlier analysis of fewer than 750 of the donors relied on high-throughput TCR beta sequencing. Alongside the repertoire data, information on donor age, sex, ethnicity and CMV serostatus was compiled. A later genetic analysis took genome-wide SNP genotypes for about 65% of the 666 donors and used that subset as a discovery cohort. Every discovery cohort repertoire had been produced on one sequencing platform. HLA typing covered class I and class II loci at four-digit resolution. Typing coverage differed by locus: A, B, C, DRB1 and DQB1 were typed in roughly 629-630 donors, DQA1 in roughly 510, DPA1 in approximately 600, and DPB1 in approximately 450. Because of strong linkage in the cohort, a few DR-DQ haplotypes were treated as single units for association and clustering. Across 398 genotyped donors of the cohort, an average of approximately 220,000 unique TCR beta nucleotide sequences per donor were sequenced, and around 19% of those sequences were non-productive.

General conclusions and limits of the study: When HLA alleles, especially DR and DQ, strongly co-occurred, TCR associations were difficult to assign to individual alleles. It was suggested by the authors that the approach could potentially be generalized to other disease states and immunological phenotypes. Three of the identified cytomegalovirus-associated TCR beta chains were confirmed in vitro to be specific for cytomegalovirus antigens. A further reported finding was that TCR beta sequences accurately predicted the HLA-A and HLA-B alleles for most subjects in the first cohort. While some public TCRs were present in many individuals, most TCR sequences turned up only very rarely across donors. A later analysis found that most CMV-associated TCR beta chains appeared HLA-restricted, with HLA associations seemingly driven largely by CMV exposure. Cytomegalovirus status was reported to be diagnosed by the classifier with high specificity and sensitivity in both the original and validation cohorts. Because HLA typing was missing for some donors at each locus, association tests included only the typed subset. A later analysis found that HLA-associated TCR beta chains were more clonally expanded and had lower generation probabilities than equally common non-associated chains. Sequencing depth was assumed to be roughly uniform across donors in the presence/absence analyses, though that assumption may not hold. A cluster of highly shared sequence variants was judged likely to be a technical artifact of the sequencing pipeline. Correlated functional status among segregating V segments might reflect linkage disequilibrium, but an unknown experimental factor could not be ruled out. A later analysis associated some 17,000 TCR beta sequences with specific HLA alleles at a false discovery rate of 0.05. The cohort was sequenced for TCR beta chains only, and without alpha or paired-chain data the features that could be detected were limited. V-gene and J-gene trimming of TCR beta chains was associated with a missense DCLRE1C variant in a later genetic analysis, and the association was replicated in an independent cohort. Because counts were too low, fewer than 20 rarely observed V segments, including chromosome 9 orphons, were excluded from the earlier analysis of 587 of the donors. Some IMGT-functional V segments, including TRBV6-2 and TRBV6-3, could not be told apart with the 87-base-pair reads, so those segments were excluded. In a later analysis, TCR association rates were found to vary across HLA loci, with the most associated TCRs seen for DRB1 alleles and the fewest for HLA-C alleles. Immune exposure information for the cohort was limited to CMV serostatus. In a later genetic analysis, fewer N-insertions in productive TCRs were reported among donors in an Asian-associated ancestry cluster than the roughly 700-donor mean. An earlier analysis of some 560 of the donors showed that most TCR beta V segments appeared in productive rearrangements either about 90% or about 30% of the time, which broadly matched IMGT annotations. A later analysis reported that several top co-occurrence clusters appeared linked to parvovirus B19, influenza, CMV and Epstein-Barr virus. The study gave a list of 150 to 200 TCR beta chains associated with cytomegalovirus.

Sequenced material: PBMCs. The rearrangement joined TRBV5-1 to TRBJ1-1, with a weak D call of TRBD1 (5 bases match). This TCR derives from a man aged 50 to 60 in good health and CMV-seropositive. The CDR3 corresponds to CASSLGGAVTEAFF. The DNA is TGCGCCAGCAGCTTGGGTGGGGCGGTCACTGAAGCTTTCTTT. The reference TRBV5-1 and TRBJ1-1 proteins fill in what lies around the CDR3, so the full variable domain reads KAGVTQTPRYLIKTRGQQVTLSCSPISGHRSVSWYQQTPGQGLQFLFEYFSETQRNKGNFPGRFSGRQFSNSRSEMNVSTLELGDSALYLCASSLGGAVTEAFFGQGTRLTVV.